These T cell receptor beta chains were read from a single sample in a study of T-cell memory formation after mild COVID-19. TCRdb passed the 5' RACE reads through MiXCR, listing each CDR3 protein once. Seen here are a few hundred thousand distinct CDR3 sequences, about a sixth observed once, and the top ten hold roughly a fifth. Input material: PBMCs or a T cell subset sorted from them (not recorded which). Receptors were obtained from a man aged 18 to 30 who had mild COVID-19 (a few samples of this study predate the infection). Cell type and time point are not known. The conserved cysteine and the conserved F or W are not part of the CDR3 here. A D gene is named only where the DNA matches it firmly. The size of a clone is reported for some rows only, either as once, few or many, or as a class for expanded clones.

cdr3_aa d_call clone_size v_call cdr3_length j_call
ASSLPAGADTQY TRBD2 few TRBV7-2 12 TRBJ2-3
ASSLGQGAVSDTQY TRBD1 NA TRBV5-1 14 TRBJ2-3
ASSLANDLTGYGYT NA few TRBV11-2 14 TRBJ1-2
ASSLAPPSHYGYT NA NA TRBV7-2 13 TRBJ1-2
ASSPWGGFPDGKLF NA NA TRBV7-2 14 TRBJ1-4
ASSLIAGARTDTQY NA few TRBV27 14 TRBJ2-3
ASRGDPANEQF NA few TRBV28 11 TRBJ2-1
ASSDPNRGGNEKLF TRBD1 few TRBV6-1 14 TRBJ1-4
ASRFGTGGYT TRBD1 NA TRBV5-6 10 TRBJ1-2
ASSLDEEETQY NA few TRBV5-6 11 TRBJ2-5
SARTSSSTDTQY TRBD2 NA TRBV29-1 12 TRBJ2-3
ASSQDPSGGYSYEQY TRBD2 NA TRBV4-1 15 TRBJ2-7
ASSQGSDRVEGYT TRBD1 few TRBV4-2 13 TRBJ1-2
ASSARERRSDTQY NA few TRBV5-6 13 TRBJ2-3
ASTHSGELF NA NA TRBV28 9 TRBJ2-2
ASSGGPNTGELF TRBD2 few TRBV19 12 TRBJ2-2
ASSLRVRDEQY NA few TRBV7-9 11 TRBJ2-7
ASSRYTDTQY NA NA TRBV7-6 10 TRBJ2-3
SASTPGAGTLH NA few TRBV20-1 11 TRBJ1-6
ASSSQNFNTGELF NA few TRBV5-6 13 TRBJ2-2
AWSVDRGGRSNQPQH NA few TRBV30 15 TRBJ1-5
ASSLRRLAGQLSTGELF TRBD2 many TRBV5-6 17 TRBJ2-2
ASSSQTIRVGNTEAF NA few TRBV7-9 15 TRBJ1-1
ASSLAQGTAF NA few TRBV5-4 10 TRBJ1-1
ASSQAEGQVGYT NA NA TRBV3-1 12 TRBJ1-2